The next 24 T cell receptor beta chains were all read from a single sample in a study of a mutant IDH1 vaccine in newly diagnosed glioma. Profiled with immunoSEQ multiplex PCR; TCRdb holds only in-frame clones, not every one. The profile shows about 60,000 clones, about 80% of them singletons. Regarding time point: week 11, during vaccination. Every vaccination contained 300 ug of the mutant IDH1 20-mer peptide and was paired with topical imiquimod. What these receptors recognize is not known. The sequencing here drew on PBMCs, taken from a glioma patient whose treatment included an IDH1 peptide vaccine. The receptor set was obtained from a man aged 25-40 years with glioma.

For the CDR3, the DNA is TGTGCCAGCAGCTTGGGTAGGAACTACGAGCAGTACTTC. It specifies CASSLGRNYEQYF. The chain links TRBV13 to TRBJ2-7; D gene unclear. This CDR3 comprises 13 residues. Germline lookup yields CDR1 PRHDT and CDR2 FYEKMQ (reference sequence). V was trimmed by 3 bases and J by 3 bases, leaving 9 bases between them.

About this clone: The sample holds other DNA sequences that translate to the same CDR3. The V call is TRBV28, the J call TRBJ1-4, with 10 bases matching TRBD1. With V trimmed by 6 bases and J by 8 bases, 6 bases remained unmatched. The CDR3 loop spans 14 amino acids. Per the germline V gene, CDR1 is MDHEN and CDR2 is SYDVKM. The CDR3 nucleotides read TGTGCCAGCAGCACCGGGACAGGGGACGAAAAACTGTTTTTT. Residues: CASSTGTGDEKLFF.

The chain couples TRBV18 to TRBJ2-1, with a weak D call TRBD2 (6 bases). In germline, CDR1 is KGHSH, CDR2 LQKENI. Trimming removed 3 bases from V and 0 bases from J, with 12 bases in between. The CDR3 loop spans 16 amino acids. In DNA, the CDR3 is TGTGCCAGCTCACCCTCTAGCGAAACCTCCTACAATGAGCAGTTCTTC. Protein product: CASSPSSETSYNEQFF.

The genes are TRBV21-1 and TRBJ1-2; TRBD1 is the table's D call, not checked against the DNA. TRBV21-1 is deemed a pseudogene. The CDR3 contains 14 residues. For the CDR3, the DNA is TGTGCCAGCAACCCACAGGGCTGGAACTATGGCTACACCTTC. It is translated as CASNPQGWNYGYTF.

V usage is TRBV5-1 and J usage is TRBJ2-2; D is perhaps TRBD1 (6 bases). The V gene's germline CDR1 is SGHRS and CDR2 YFSETQ. The CDR3 is 16 residues long. V lost 0 bases, J lost 1 base, and 10 bases lay in between. The CDR3 sequence is CASSLEGQRNTGELFF. As DNA, the CDR3 is TGCGCCAGCAGCTTGGAAGGACAGAGGAACACCGGGGAGCTGTTTTTT. The variable domain in full, with the rest retrieved from reference TRBV5-1 and TRBJ2-2, is KAGVTQTPRYLIKTRGQQVTLSCSPISGHRSVSWYQQTPGQGLQFLFEYFSETQRNKGNFPGRFSGRQFSNSRSEMNVSTLELGDSALYLCASSLEGQRNTGELFFGEGSRLTVL.

This clone was observed once. The CDR3, as DNA: TGCGCCAGCAGCCAAGATTCTAGCGGGTACAATGAGCAGTTCTTC. Residues: CASSQDSSGYNEQFF. V and J are TRBV4-1 and TRBJ2-1, with 8 bases that match TRBD2. Germline V gene lookup returns CDR1 MGHRA and CDR2 YSYEKL. There are 15 residues in the CDR3. The J segment lost 4 bases and the V segment lost 0 bases, leaving 2 bases of the junction unmatched.

This chain connects TRBV15 to TRBJ1-2; D not certain. V was clipped by 0 bases and J by 4 bases, with 9 bases between them. CDR3 length equals 14 residues. Germline lookup yields CDR1 LNHNV and CDR2 YYDKDF (reference sequence). The CDR3 DNA sequence: TGTGCCACCAGCAGAGATACCCAGGCCTATGGCTACACCTTC. Translation: CATSRDTQAYGYTF.

This chain uses TRBV7-9 with TRBJ1-4; 8 bases fit TRBD1. The V gene's germline CDR1 is SEHNR and CDR2 FQNEAQ (reference sequence). The CDR3 has 14 residues. Germline trimming cut 5 bases from V and 10 bases from J; bases unmatched to any gene: 9. The CDR3 here is CASSLNQGAGKLFF. CDR3 in DNA: TGTGCCAGCAGCCTAAACCAGGGGGCAGGAAAACTGTTTTTT.

This rearrangement joins TRBV28 to TRBJ1-2; 9 bases are shared with TRBD1. CDR1 is MDHEN and CDR2 is SYDVKM in the germline V gene. This CDR3 has 14 residues. V shed 6 bases, J shed 5 bases, and the junction held 7 bases outside the gene matches. The CDR3 DNA is TGTGCCAGCAGGTTGAACAGGGGGCCATATGGCTACACCTTC. As protein: CASRLNRGPYGYTF.

V is TRBV7-3 and J is TRBJ2-3, with 8 bases identical to TRBD1. Germline V CDR1 and CDR2: SGHTA, FQGTGA. CDR3 size: 14 residues. V dropped 8 bases and J dropped 0; count of bases not matched to a gene: 4. CDR3 amino acids: CASAQGASTDTQYF. The CDR3 DNA reads TGTGCCAGCGCTCAGGGGGCTAGCACAGATACGCAGTATTTT.

The chain links TRBV5-6 to TRBJ2-5, with D tentatively TRBD1 or TRBD2 (5 bases each). Matching the DNA end better, TRBJ2-7 makes the J call doubtful. The CDR3 has 14 amino acids. The germline CDR1 and CDR2 sequences are SGHDT and YYEEEE. The CDR3 DNA reads TGTGCCAGCACCGAGGGACCCTACTCCTACGAGCAGTACTTC. Translating gives CASTEGPYSYEQYF.

The rearrangement joins TRBV7-7 to TRBJ2-5; 13 positions match TRBD2. There are 16 residues in the CDR3. Germline CDR1 and CDR2: SSHAT and FNYEAQ (reference sequence). The V gene end was trimmed by 5 bases and the J gene end by 5 bases; junction bases not matched to a gene: 8. The CDR3 bases are TGTGCCAGCAGCAGAGATGGGGGACTAGCGGGGGAGACCCAGTACTTC. Its protein product is CASSRDGGLAGETQYF. The whole variable domain, remainder taken from reference TRBV7-7 and TRBJ2-5, is GAGVSQSPRYKVTKRGQDVTLRCDPISSHATLYWYQQALGQGPEFLTYFNYEAQPDKSGLPSDRFSAERPEGSISTLTIQRTEQRDSAMYRCASSRDGGLAGETQYFGPGTRLLVL.

The chain links TRBV6-1 to TRBJ1-1; unclear D gene. V lost 2 bases and J 0 bases, leaving 13 bases between the germline ends. The CDR3 covers 16 residues. Germline CDR1 is MNHNS and CDR2 is SASEGT. CDR3 amino acids: CASSEPITLMNTEAFF. CDR3 sequence (DNA): TGTGCCAGCAGTGAACCGATAACATTGATGAACACTGAAGCTTTCTTT.

The rearrangement joins TRBV6-6 to TRBJ2-7, with D unresolved. The CDR3 contains 14 residues. V lost 0 bases and J 3 bases, leaving 9 bases between the germline ends. Looked up from germline, CDR1 is MNHNY and CDR2 is SVGAGI (reference sequence). CDR3 nucleotides: TGTGCCAGCAGTTACTCCCCCCAGAACTACGAGCAGTACTTC. It encodes CASSYSPQNYEQYF.

The chain employs TRBV27 and TRBJ1-4, with D uncertain. V lost 2 bases, J lost 8 bases, and 6 bases lay in between. Germline-derived CDR1 and CDR2 are MNHEY and SMNVEV (reference sequence). The CDR3 has 12 amino acids. Here the CDR3 reads CASSLSGEKLFF. Written as DNA, the CDR3 is TGTGCCAGCAGTTTAAGCGGCGAAAAACTGTTTTTT.

The V call is TRBV4-2, the J call TRBJ2-1; 9 bases are shared with TRBD1. J lost 5 bases, V lost 5 bases, and 4 bases had no gene match. The CDR3 is 14 amino acids. Germline lookup yields CDR1 LGHNA and CDR2 YNFKEQ. CDR3 loop: CASSYRGRDNEQFF. The CDR3 region has the DNA TGTGCCAGCAGCTACAGGGGGCGCGACAATGAGCAGTTCTTC.

In nucleotides, the CDR3 is TGTGCCAGCTCACCAGGACTAGCGGGGGACCACGAGCAGTACTTC. It codes for CASSPGLAGDHEQYF. The chain employs TRBV18 and TRBJ2-7; TRBD2 matches 13 bases. The CDR3 runs 15 residues. Germline CDR1 reads KGHSH; CDR2 reads LQKENI. V shed 2 bases and J 5 bases; nucleotides not matched to a gene: 3.

V gene TRBV28 combines with J gene TRBJ1-5; D perhaps matches TRBD1 (6 bases). Germline assignment: CDR1 MDHEN and CDR2 SYDVKM. The CDR3 length is 16 residues. With 2 bases removed from V and 6 bases from J, the gap between germline ends came to 17 bases. The CDR3 bases are TGTGCCAGCAGTTTAAGCCCTCAGGGGATCGGTCAGCCCCAGCATTTT. Protein product: CASSLSPQGIGQPQHF.

J is TRBJ1-1 and V is TRBV15; D is unclear. This CDR3 contains 14 residues. The V gene lost 1 base and the J gene lost 0 bases, with 6 bases spanning the gap. CDR1 is LNHNV and CDR2 is YYDKDF in the germline V gene (reference sequence). CDR3 in amino acids: CATSRGRMNTEAFF. The CDR3 region has the DNA TGTGCCACCAGCAGAGGGAGAATGAACACTGAAGCTTTCTTT. The full variable domain, its missing parts supplied by reference TRBV15 and TRBJ1-1, is DAMVIQNPRYQVTQFGKPVTLSCSQTLNHNVMYWYQQKSSQAPKLLFHYYDKDFNNEADTPDNFQSRRPNTSFCFLDIRSPGLGDTAMYLCATSRGRMNTEAFFGQGTRLTVV.

The CDR3 nucleotides read TGCGCCAGCAGCCAATCGCGGGGGGGGACAGATACGCAGTATTTT. As protein: CASSQSRGGTDTQYF. The rearrangement joins TRBV4-3 to TRBJ2-3, with TRBD2 matching over 9 bases. There are 15 residues in the CDR3. Trimming took 2 bases from V and 3 from J; bases not matched to a gene: 3. Germline CDR1 LGHNA, CDR2 YSLEER.

V is TRBV27 and J is TRBJ2-3; TRBD2 aligns across 7 bases. V dropped 3 bases and J dropped 0; count of bases not matched to a gene: 3. The CDR3 totals 15 residues. The germline CDR1 and CDR2 sequences are MNHEY and SMNVEV (reference sequence). In DNA, the CDR3 is TGTGCCAGCAGTTTTTTCGGGGGGAGCACAGATACGCAGTATTTT. As protein: CASSFFGGSTDTQYF.

The J gene is TRBJ2-5, the V gene TRBV2, with D hard to call. Per germline, CDR1 SNHLY and CDR2 FYNNEI. This CDR3 region has 12 residues. Trimming shortened V by 4 bases and J by 6 bases, and 9 bases separated the two germline ends. The DNA for the CDR3 is TGTGCCAGCAGTGTTATCACGAAGACCCAGTACTTC. This translates into CASSVITKTQYF.

The chain carries TRBV4-3 and TRBJ1-1, with D hard to call. V dropped 0 bases and J dropped 3 bases, with 11 bases sitting between them. Germline V lookup: CDR1 LGHNA, CDR2 YSLEER. This CDR3 has 15 amino acids. CDR3 protein: CASSQDTVGDTEAFF. CDR3 sequence (DNA): TGCGCCAGCAGCCAAGATACTGTAGGAGACACTGAAGCTTTCTTT.

This chain uses TRBV11-2 with TRBJ2-1; D may correspond to TRBD1 or TRBD2 (5 bases each). The CDR3 is 12 residues long. Germline loops: CDR1 SGHAT, CDR2 FQNNGV. The ends were cut back, 1 base at V and 10 bases at J, with 8 bases in the middle. CDR3 amino acids: CASSLGGGEQFF. CDR3 in DNA: TGTGCCAGCAGCTTAGGGGGCGGGGAGCAGTTCTTC. Full variable domain (remainder filled in from reference TRBV11-2 and TRBJ2-1): EAGVAQSPRYKIIEKRQSVAFWCNPISGHATLYWYQQILGQGPKLLIQFQNNGVVDDSQLPKDRFSAERLKGVDSTLKIQPAKLEDSAVYLCASSLGGGEQFFGPGTRLTVL.